This T cell receptor (beta chain) was observed in a study of vaccination and CD4 T cells after COVID-19. General observations from the study: Convalescent patients had a median around 86% of reactive clones appearing only post-vaccination. Convalescent patients' clones that were vaccine-specific were spike mono-reactive in 304 of 307 cases.

Comment on this clonotype: Its antigen remains unidentified.

Cultured CD4+ T-cell DNA underwent Oncomine TCR Beta short-read sequencing. Cultured CD4+ T cells yielded the extracted genomic DNA. MiXCR, applied by TCRdb to the PCR reads, yields one record per CDR3 protein. The repertoire holds some 15,000 distinct CDR3 sequences, about 48% seen once, with roughly 4% in the top ten. Specified treatment: approximately nine-day PBMC culture with coronavirus spike peptide pools or control peptides (ViraFEST assay). The sample here was CD4+ T cells from blood, cultured in vitro, taken before SARS-CoV-2 vaccination. The TCR was taken from a human donor who had recovered from COVID-19.

DNA for the CDR3: TGTGCCAGCTTTCGAACCCTAGCTCCGACACAGGGTGTCTTATCGTACTACACCTTC. This sequence encodes CASFRTLAPTQGVLSYYTF. The V gene is TRBV7-8, the J gene TRBJ1-2, with D tentatively TRBD1 (6 bases). The CDR3 has 19 residues. Trimming pared 8 bases from V and 10 bases from J, leaving 38 bases between. From germline, CDR1 is SGHVS and CDR2 FQNEAQ.